These 20 T cell receptor beta chains were all obtained from the same sample, sequenced in a study of T-cell reconstitution after alpha-beta-depleted transplantation in children. Unique molecular identifiers were incorporated into the prepared TCRbeta library. TCRdb reanalysed the PCR reads using MiXCR and keeps one entry per CDR3 protein. The sample has roughly 300,000 distinct CDR3 sequences; around 10% are singletons. The sequencing here drew on PBMCs from the stem cell graft donor, taken from the stem cell graft. These receptors originate from a human donor who donated a stem cell graft to a child with acute lymphoblastic leukemia.

This clonotype turned up a few times. This chain connects TRBV18 to TRBJ2-1; 7 bases line up with TRBD2. CDR3 size: 16 residues. Germline V gene sequence: CDR1 KGHSH, CDR2 LQKENI. V trimming: 5 bases; J trimming: 5 bases; junction bases outside the gene matches: 12. Written as DNA, the CDR3 is TGTGCCAGCTCAGCCGGGAGGCTTTCTCAACACAATGAGCAGTTCTTC. Translated, it gives CASSAGRLSQHNEQFF.

This clonotype was detected ten times or more. The chain combines TRBV6-1 with TRBJ1-1, with 10 bases lining up with TRBD1. The J segment lost 2 bases and the V segment lost 7 bases, leaving 13 bases of the junction unmatched. The CDR3 runs to 17 residues. From germline, CDR1 is MNHNS and CDR2 SASEGT. The DNA of the CDR3 is TGTGCCAGCACCCCGGGACAGGGGAATTTTCGAAACACTGAAGCTTTCTTT. Protein: CASTPGQGNFRNTEAFF.

With respect to this clonotype: A single base separates this from a much larger clone, so it may be a read error. The rearrangement links TRBV29-1 to TRBJ2-5; D ambiguous. The CDR3 loop spans 14 amino acids. Germline lookup yields CDR1 SQVTM and CDR2 ANQGSEA. V lost 3 bases, J lost 2 bases, and 13 bases lay in between. The CDR3 nucleotides are TGCAGCGTTGATTCGCGTTGGGGACAAGAGACCCAGTACTTC. Protein sequence: CSVDSRWGQETQYF. Full variable domain (remainder filled in from reference TRBV29-1 and TRBJ2-5): SAVISQKPSRDICQRGTSLTIQCQVDSQVTMMFWYRQQPGQSLTLIATANQGSEATYESGFVIDKFPISRPNLTFSTLTVSNMSPEDSSIYLCSVDSRWGQETQYFGPGTRLLVL.

The V gene is TRBV12-3 or TRBV12-4, the J gene TRBJ2-7; the D call may be TRBD1 or TRBD2 (5 bases each). V dropped 1 base and J dropped 3 bases, with 16 bases sitting between them. CDR3 length: 16 amino acids. Here the CDR3 DNA reads TGTGCCAGCAGTTTAGTCGGGGCGACAGCCCACTACGAGCAGTACTTC. Protein sequence: CASSLVGATAHYEQYF.

This chain uses TRBV10-3 with TRBJ2-5; D is unclear. V was clipped by 5 bases and J by 4 bases, with 17 bases between them. The CDR3 has 15 amino acids. Looked up from germline, CDR1 is ENHRY and CDR2 is SYGVKD. The CDR3 here is CAISRSTEPGETQYF. As DNA, the CDR3 is TGTGCCATCAGTAGATCGACGGAGCCCGGAGAGACCCAGTACTTC.

This clonotype was seen a few times. This chain uses TRBV12-3 or TRBV12-4 with TRBJ1-2; tentative D call: TRBD1 (5 bases). The CDR3 is made up of 17 amino acids. The V and J ends lost 6 bases and 2 bases respectively, with 22 bases between them. The CDR3 loop is CASSLPTDSYPNYGYTF. CDR3 bases: TGTGCCAGCAGCCTACCGACCGACAGCTACCCCAACTATGGCTACACCTTC.

This chain connects TRBV4-1 to TRBJ2-5, with 12 bases fitting TRBD2. The germline CDR1 and CDR2 sequences are MGHRA and YSYEKL. V was pared by 1 base and J by 5 bases, with 8 bases of the junction left unmatched. This CDR3 is 17 amino acids long. The CDR3 reads CASSQVYRLAGGETQYF. The CDR3 bases are TGCGCCAGCAGCCAAGTGTATCGGCTAGCGGGAGGGGAGACCCAGTACTTC.

This clonotype has more than one count but fewer than ten. The CDR3 is CAISDPGKTYEQYF. The CDR3 coding sequence is TGTGCCATCAGTGATCCCGGGAAGACCTACGAGCAGTACTTC. J is TRBJ2-7 and V is TRBV10-3, with a weak D call TRBD2 (5 bases). The V gene lost 3 bases and the J gene lost 2 bases, with 11 bases spanning the gap. Germline CDR1 ENHRY, CDR2 SYGVKD. CDR3 length: 14 amino acids.

This clonotype was counted many times. This chain uses TRBV29-1 with TRBJ1-1; D not resolved. Trimming cost V 3 bases and J 6 bases, with 8 bases left between them. Per germline, CDR1 SQVTM and CDR2 ANQGSEA. This CDR3 has 11 amino acids. CDR3 protein: CSVDGEPEAFF. CDR3 sequence (DNA): TGCAGCGTTGACGGGGAACCTGAAGCTTTCTTT.

This clonotype has just a few counts. The rearrangement links TRBV20-1 to TRBJ2-5; 7 bases are a match to TRBD1. In germline, CDR1 is DFQATT, CDR2 SNEGSKA (reference sequence). Trimming cost V 5 bases and J 4 bases; bases outside gene matches: 10. The CDR3 has 14 residues. In DNA, the CDR3 is TGCAGTGCTCCTAACAGGGGATCCCGAGAGACCCAGTACTTC. The encoded protein is CSAPNRGSRETQYF.

In this sample, this clonotype turned up a few times. The chain couples TRBV5-1 to TRBJ1-1, with 10 bases identical to TRBD1. Germline trimming cut 0 bases from V and 3 bases from J; bases unmatched to any gene: 2. CDR1 and CDR2 from the germline V gene are SGHRS and YFSETQ. The CDR3 contains 15 residues. CDR3: CASSLGGQGDTEAFF. The CDR3 DNA reads TGCGCCAGCAGCTTGGGAGGACAGGGGGACACTGAAGCTTTCTTT.

This clonotype was recorded many times. J is TRBJ2-3 and V is TRBV12-3 or TRBV12-4; no clear D gene. This CDR3 has 12 amino acids. Trimming left V 6 bases short and J 3 bases short, with 7 bases between. CDR3 region: CASRITTDTQYF. Here the CDR3 DNA reads TGTGCCAGCAGGATCACGACAGATACGCAGTATTTT.

This clonotype has a handful of counts. The chain has TRBV7-8 and TRBJ1-1; 9 nucleotides agree with TRBD1. The J segment lost 4 bases and the V segment lost 7 bases, leaving 19 bases of the junction unmatched. Germline-derived CDR1 and CDR2 are SGHVS and FQNEAQ. The CDR3 totals 18 residues. CDR3 sequence: CASTPTRQGVQGSTEAFF. The DNA of the CDR3 is TGTGCCAGCACCCCTACGAGACAGGGGGTTCAAGGGAGCACTGAAGCTTTCTTT.

This clonotype was seen only a few times. The CDR3 DNA sequence: TGCGCCAGCAGCCAAGATCGGGGGTTTAGCTACGAGCAGTACTTC. Protein product: CASSQDRGFSYEQYF. This chain uses TRBV4-3 with TRBJ2-7; D possibly corresponds to TRBD2 (6 bases). CDR3 size: 15 residues. The germline V and J ends were trimmed by 0 bases and 3 bases, with 12 bases remaining between them. Per germline, CDR1 LGHNA and CDR2 YSLEER.

There are a few counts of this clonotype. The chain couples TRBV27 to TRBJ2-5; D not resolved. The CDR3 covers 14 residues. The germline gives CDR1 MNHEY, CDR2 SMNVEV (reference sequence). V was shortened by 6 bases and J by 4 bases, with 15 bases between the two germline ends. The CDR3 spells CASSSFLRSETQYF. CDR3 nucleotide sequence: TGTGCCAGCAGCTCCTTCTTGAGGTCAGAGACCCAGTACTTC.

This clonotype was recorded at least ten times. This chain links TRBV7-2 with TRBJ2-1, with 8 bases identical to TRBD1. The CDR3 is 15 residues long. Germline V lookup: CDR1 SGHTA, CDR2 FQGNSA. The ends lost 5 bases at V and 0 bases at J; junction bases unmatched: 3. CDR3 nucleotide sequence: TGTGCCAGCAGCCCCGACAGGGGCTCCTACAATGAGCAGTTCTTC. The encoded protein is CASSPDRGSYNEQFF. The full variable domain, completed using reference TRBV7-2 and TRBJ2-1, is GAGVSQSPSNKVTEKGKDVELRCDPISGHTALYWYRQSLGQGLEFLIYFQGNSAPDKSGLPSDRFSAERTGGSVSTLTIQRTQQEDSAVYLCASSPDRGSYNEQFFGPGTRLTVL.

The chain couples TRBV20-1 to TRBJ2-7; weak D call: TRBD2 (5 bases). V dropped 1 base and J dropped 0 bases, with 7 bases sitting between them. Looked up from germline, CDR1 is DFQATT and CDR2 is SNEGSKA (reference sequence). The CDR3 totals 13 residues. DNA of the CDR3: TGCAGTGCTAGAGTAGCGAACTCCTACGAGCAGTACTTC. Its translation is CSARVANSYEQYF.

This rearrangement joins TRBV9 to TRBJ2-1, with 11 bases identical to TRBD2. The J segment lost 8 bases and the V segment lost 3 bases, leaving 7 bases of the junction unmatched. The CDR3 sequence is 15 residues long. Looked up from germline, CDR1 is SGDLS and CDR2 is YYNGEE. CDR3 nucleotides: TGTGCCAGCAGCGGTACTAGCGGGAGTTTCGATGAGCAGTTCTTC. This sequence encodes CASSGTSGSFDEQFF.

This clonotype was counted many times. This chain connects TRBV12-3 or TRBV12-4 to TRBJ2-1; 12 bases are shared with TRBD2. This CDR3 contains 15 residues. Unmatched junction bases numbered 2, after V lost 2 bases and J lost 6 bases. In DNA, the CDR3 is TGTGCCAGCAGTTTAAGGACTAGCGGGGCCAATGAGCAGTTCTTC. Translation gives CASSLRTSGANEQFF.

This clonotype was seen a handful of times. The V gene is TRBV25-1, the J gene TRBJ2-7, with D maybe TRBD2 (5 bases). Trimming left V 6 bases short and J 6 bases short, with 24 bases between. This CDR3 region has 16 residues. CDR1 and CDR2 (germline): MGHDK, SYGVNS. This CDR3 reads CASSPELGYGVGEQYF. The DNA of the CDR3 is TGTGCCAGCAGCCCGGAGTTGGGCTACGGGGTGGGCGAGCAGTACTTC.